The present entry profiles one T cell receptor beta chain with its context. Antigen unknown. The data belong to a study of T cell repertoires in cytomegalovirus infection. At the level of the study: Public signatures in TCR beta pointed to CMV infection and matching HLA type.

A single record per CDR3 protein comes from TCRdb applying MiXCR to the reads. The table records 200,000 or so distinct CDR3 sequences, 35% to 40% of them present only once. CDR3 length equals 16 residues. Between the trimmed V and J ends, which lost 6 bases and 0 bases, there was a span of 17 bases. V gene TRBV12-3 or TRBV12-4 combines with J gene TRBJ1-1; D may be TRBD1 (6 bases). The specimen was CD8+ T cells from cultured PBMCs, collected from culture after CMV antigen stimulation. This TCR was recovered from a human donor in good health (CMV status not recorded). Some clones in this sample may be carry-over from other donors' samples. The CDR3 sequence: CASSEYGQYMNTEAFF. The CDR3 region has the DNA TGTGCCAGCAGCGAATACGGACAGTATATGAACACTGAAGCTTTCTTT.